The next 14 T cell receptor beta chains were all read from a single sample in a study of Ad26.COV2.S vaccination and SARS-CoV-2 variants. Only in-frame clones appear in the TCRdb table, and some are missing; sequencing was by immunoSEQ multiplex PCR. The top ten clones hold 2% to 2.5% of a sample with about 320,000 clones, around 85% of them seen once. This sample's treatment: some 20 received Ad26.COV2.S at low or high dose, single or two shots; several received placebo; per-sample allocation not given. Samples were taken on day 63 after the first vaccine or placebo injection. Sequencing used peripheral blood, obtained in a trial of Ad26.COV2.S vaccine versus placebo. These receptors all stem from a person between 18 and 65 years old who received the Ad26.COV2.S COVID-19 vaccine or a placebo.

The table lists this clone with a count of one. CDR3 nucleotide sequence: TGTGCCATCAGAGCTACAGGAGATACGCAGTATTTT. It codes for CAIRATGDTQYF. The chain has TRBV10-3 and TRBJ2-3, with D maybe TRBD1 (5 bases). V was trimmed by 6 bases and J by 5 bases, leaving 9 bases between them. In germline, CDR1 is ENHRY, CDR2 SYGVKD. CDR3 length: 12 residues.

The chain links TRBV5-6 to TRBJ1-6; possible D gene TRBD1, 6 bases. This CDR3 comprises 13 residues. Germline lookup yields CDR1 SGHDT and CDR2 YYEEEE. The ends were cut back, 1 base at V and 10 bases at J, with 9 bases in the middle. The CDR3 here is CASSLPGESPLHF. CDR3 DNA sequence: TGTGCCAGCAGCTTGCCAGGGGAGTCACCCCTCCACTTT.

The V gene is TRBV10-3, the J gene TRBJ1-1; D may be TRBD1 (5 bases). V was clipped by 5 bases and J by 3 bases, with 7 bases between them. Looked up from germline, CDR1 is ENHRY and CDR2 is SYGVKD. The CDR3 sequence is 12 residues long. The CDR3 reads CAISSGYTEAFF. The CDR3 nucleotides are TGTGCCATCAGTTCAGGGTACACTGAAGCTTTCTTT.

This chain joins TRBV18 and TRBJ2-2, with 9 bases lining up with TRBD1. J lost 6 bases, V lost 3 bases, and 5 bases had no gene match. In germline, CDR1 is KGHSH, CDR2 LQKENI. The CDR3 totals 15 residues. The CDR3 is CASSPRQGESGELFF. CDR3 DNA: TGTGCCAGCTCACCCCGACAGGGGGAGTCCGGGGAGCTGTTTTTT. The full variable domain, its missing parts supplied by reference TRBV18 and TRBJ2-2, is NAGVMQNPRHLVRRRGQEARLRCSPMKGHSHVYWYRQLPEEGLKFMVYLQKENIIDESGMPKERFSAEFPKEGPSILRIQQVVRGDSAAYFCASSPRQGESGELFFGEGSRLTVL.

This clone has a single count. The CDR3 DNA follows: TGCGCCAGCATAGGGGCAGGGAACAATGAGCAGTTCTTC. It yields the protein CASIGAGNNEQFF. The chain combines TRBV5-1 with TRBJ2-1, with a tentative D call TRBD1 (5 bases). Looked up from germline, CDR1 is SGHRS and CDR2 is YFSETQ. This CDR3 contains 13 residues. The V gene lost 6 bases and the J gene lost 5 bases, with 12 bases spanning the gap. Complete variable domain (other parts from reference TRBV5-1 and TRBJ2-1): KAGVTQTPRYLIKTRGQQVTLSCSPISGHRSVSWYQQTPGQGLQFLFEYFSETQRNKGNFPGRFSGRQFSNSRSEMNVSTLELGDSALYLCASIGAGNNEQFFGPGTRLTVL.

The genes are TRBV27 and TRBJ1-2; 7 bases agree with TRBD1. Trimming took 5 bases from V and 5 from J; bases not matched to a gene: 14. CDR1 and CDR2 from the germline V gene are MNHEY and SMNVEV (reference sequence). The CDR3 has 16 residues. The CDR3 sequence is CASSRKGTDPGYGYTF. The CDR3 region has the DNA TGTGCCAGCAGTAGAAAGGGGACAGACCCTGGTTATGGCTACACCTTC.

The chain carries TRBV29-1 and TRBJ1-5; no clear D. Deletions cut 4 bases from V and 4 bases from J, with 8 bases between. The germline V gene encodes CDR1 SQVTM and CDR2 ANQGSEA. The CDR3 sequence is 12 residues long. CDR3 DNA: TGCAGCGTTGGGGATGGGAATCAGCCCCAGCATTTT. Amino acids: CSVGDGNQPQHF.

Only one count was recorded for this clone. The V and J genes are TRBV5-8 and TRBJ1-2, with D possibly being TRBD1 (5 bases). Trimming pared 2 bases from V and 4 bases from J, leaving 12 bases between. Germline V gene sequence: CDR1 SGHTS, CDR2 YDEGEE. CDR3 length: 14 residues. The CDR3 region is CASSFLRDSYGYTF. The CDR3 nucleotides are TGTGCCAGCAGCTTCCTCCGGGACTCCTATGGCTACACCTTC. Using reference TRBV5-8 and TRBJ1-2 for the parts outside the CDR3, the full variable domain is EAGVTQSPTHLIKTRGQQATLRCSPISGHTSVYWYQQALGLGLQFLLWYDEGEERNRGNFPPRFSGRQFPNYSSELNVNALELEDSALYLCASSFLRDSYGYTFGSGTRLTVV.

The V and J genes are TRBV11-3 and TRBJ2-3, with 9 nucleotides matching TRBD2. Per the germline V gene, CDR1 is SGHNT and CDR2 is YENEEA. The V and J ends lost 5 bases and 6 bases, in that order; junction bases with no gene match: 12. This CDR3 spans 16 amino acids. The CDR3 DNA reads TGTGCCAGCAGCGAAGGGGTTCTAGCGGGGTCTGATACGCAGTATTTT. Encoded protein: CASSEGVLAGSDTQYF.

This clone occurred many times. The rearrangement joins TRBV7-3 to TRBJ2-3; D unclear. Trimming cost V 4 bases and J 5 bases, with 16 bases left between them. Germline values: CDR1 SGHTA, CDR2 FQGTGA. This CDR3 has 15 residues. CDR3 sequence reads: CASSSNPKARDTQYF. The CDR3 region has the DNA TGTGCCAGCAGCTCAAACCCTAAGGCGCGAGATACGCAGTATTTT. The full variable domain, its missing parts supplied by reference TRBV7-3 and TRBJ2-3, is GAGVSQTPSNKVTEKGKYVELRCDPISGHTALYWYRQSLGQGPEFLIYFQGTGAADDSGLPNDRFFAVRPEGSVSTLKIQRTERGDSAVYLCASSSNPKARDTQYFGPGTRLTVL.

This clone was counted only a few times. V gene TRBV11-2 combines with J gene TRBJ1-1; tentatively, D is TRBD1 (5 bases). This CDR3 contains 12 residues. CDR1 and CDR2 (germline): SGHAT, FQNNGV. Trimming pared 5 bases from V and 9 bases from J, leaving 13 bases between. CDR3 DNA sequence: TGTGCCAGCAGCAGCGACGGGGACCAAGCTTTCTTT. Translating gives CASSSDGDQAFF.

The chain carries TRBV28 and TRBJ1-6; weak D call: TRBD1 (6 bases). V was pared by 3 bases and J by 5 bases, with 11 bases between. The CDR3 extends over 15 amino acids. CDR1 is MDHEN, CDR2 SYDVKM, per germline. CDR3 sequence reads: CASSFPTGNNSPLHF. CDR3 in DNA: TGTGCCAGCAGTTTCCCTACAGGGAATAATTCACCCCTCCACTTT.

V gene TRBV6-5 combines with J gene TRBJ2-1, with D possibly being TRBD1 (6 bases). The V and J ends lost 2 bases and 7 bases respectively, with 18 bases between them. This CDR3 is 16 amino acids long. CDR1 is MNHEY and CDR2 is SVGAGI in the germline V gene. CDR3 in DNA: TGTGCCAGCAGTTACCTCAGGGACACCCTGTGGAATGAGCAGTTCTTC. This encodes CASSYLRDTLWNEQFF.

The J gene is TRBJ1-1, the V gene TRBV5-1; D possibly corresponds to TRBD1 (5 bases). Germline V lookup: CDR1 SGHRS, CDR2 YFSETQ. Deletions cut 4 bases from V and 1 base from J, with 11 bases between. There are 14 residues in the CDR3. CDR3 nucleotides: TGCGCCAGCAGCGTAGGGGCTGGGAACACTGAAGCTTTCTTT. It codes for CASSVGAGNTEAFF.